Sequencing of this TCR beta chain was carried out in a study of shared clonotypes between healthy human individuals. Notes on the study in general: Estimated richness values were generally larger in naive subsets than in memory subsets.

Germline V gives CDR1 LNHDA, CDR2 SQIVND (reference sequence). CDR3 length: 18 residues. The V end lost 5 bases, the J end lost 3 bases, and 22 bases lay between the germline ends. Concerning this clone: The antigen remains undetermined.

Produced via immunoSEQ multiplex PCR; TCRdb's table is partial and in-frame only. Of some 1 million clones in the sample, roughly 75% were seen once. This chain joins TRBV19 and TRBJ1-4; D call uncertain. The sample comprised memory CD4+ T cells sorted from blood. Subset: CD45RA-negative fraction. The TCR was taken from a man younger than 30 in good health. The CDR3 sequence: CASSPERRAEPANEKLFF. CDR3 bases: TGTGCCAGTAGTCCAGAAAGGAGGGCCGAGCCGGCTAATGAAAAACTGTTTTTT. The variable domain in full, completed from reference TRBV19 and TRBJ1-4, reads DGGITQSPKYLFRKEGQNVTLSCEQNLNHDAMYWYRQDPGQGLRLIYYSQIVNDFQKGDIAEGYSVSREKKESFPLTVTSAQKNPTAFYLCASSPERRAEPANEKLFFGSGTQLSVL.